The 9 T cell receptor beta chains given below trace back to one sample, sequenced in a study of T cell responses to AZD1222 COVID-19 vaccine. Profiled with immunoSEQ multiplex PCR; TCRdb holds only in-frame clones, not every one. The sample lists under 200,000 clones, about nine tenths seen once, with 1.5% in the top ten. The starting material was peripheral blood, obtained on day 0 of AZD1222 vaccination. Source of these receptors: an adult in good health.

The J gene is TRBJ2-7, the V gene TRBV5-4; TRBD2 matches 15 bases. The CDR3 runs to 17 residues. V shed 4 bases, J shed 6 bases, and the junction held 11 bases outside the gene matches. CDR1 and CDR2 (germline): SGHNT, YYREEE (reference sequence). The CDR3 region has the DNA TGTGCCAGCAGCCAACGGACTAGCGGGGGGGCCGGGTTCGAGCAGTACTTC. Protein: CASSQRTSGGAGFEQYF.

The V call is TRBV7-8, the J call TRBJ2-6, with D perhaps TRBD1 (6 bases). Trimming pared 7 bases from V and 1 base from J, leaving 20 bases between. In germline, CDR1 is SGHVS, CDR2 FQNEAQ. The CDR3 spans 18 residues. CDR3 sequence: CASTRNSDSRSGANVLTF. The CDR3 DNA sequence: TGTGCCAGCACTCGAAACTCGGACAGTAGATCTGGGGCCAACGTCCTGACTTTC. The full variable domain, rest sourced from reference TRBV7-8 and TRBJ2-6, is GAGVSQSPRYKVAKRGQDVALRCDPISGHVSLFWYQQALGQGPEFLTYFQNEAQLDKSGLPSDRFFAERPEGSVSTLKIQRTQQEDSAVYLCASTRNSDSRSGANVLTFGAGSRLTVL.

The V call is TRBV5-1, the J call TRBJ1-2, with D perhaps matching TRBD1 (6 bases). CDR1 and CDR2 from the germline V gene are SGHRS and YFSETQ. Deletions cut 1 base from V and 8 bases from J, with 18 bases between. The CDR3 runs to 15 residues. The CDR3 reads CASSLTGTPPSGYTF. CDR3 DNA: TGCGCCAGCAGCTTGACTGGGACACCTCCATCGGGCTACACCTTC.

This rearrangement joins TRBV6-5 to TRBJ1-1; no clear D. The V gene's germline CDR1 is MNHEY and CDR2 SVGAGI. Deletions cut 6 bases from V and 1 base from J, with 12 bases between. This CDR3 is built from 14 residues. CDR3 protein: CASSPLHPNTEAFF. CDR3 sequence (DNA): TGTGCCAGCAGCCCGCTCCATCCGAACACTGAAGCTTTCTTT.

The V gene is TRBV5-1, the J gene TRBJ1-4, with D possibly TRBD1 on 5 matching bases. The CDR3 totals 14 residues. Germline V gene lookup returns CDR1 SGHRS and CDR2 YFSETQ. The V and J ends lost 0 bases and 6 bases respectively, with 9 bases between them. This CDR3 reads CASSLGGGDEKLFF. CDR3 sequence (DNA): TGCGCCAGCAGCTTGGGTGGAGGGGATGAAAAACTGTTTTTT. Full variable domain (rest looked up from reference TRBV5-1 and TRBJ1-4): KAGVTQTPRYLIKTRGQQVTLSCSPISGHRSVSWYQQTPGQGLQFLFEYFSETQRNKGNFPGRFSGRQFSNSRSEMNVSTLELGDSALYLCASSLGGGDEKLFFGSGTQLSVL.

The chain recombines TRBV7-2 with TRBJ2-7; maybe TRBD1 (5 bases). Germline CDR1 SGHTA, CDR2 FQGNSA. V shed 5 bases and J shed 7 bases, with 21 bases lying between them. The CDR3 loop spans 15 amino acids. In nucleotides, the CDR3 is TGTGCCAGCAGCCTCGGACAAAACAGTCGCGAGGAGCAGTACTTC. Its translation is CASSLGQNSREEQYF. Combining the CDR3 with reference TRBV7-2 and TRBJ2-7 gives the whole variable domain GAGVSQSPSNKVTEKGKDVELRCDPISGHTALYWYRQSLGQGLEFLIYFQGNSAPDKSGLPSDRFSAERTGGSVSTLTIQRTQQEDSAVYLCASSLGQNSREEQYFGPGTRLTVT.

This clone has only one observation. This chain uses TRBV5-1 with TRBJ1-1; TRBD1 aligns across 8 bases. V trimming: 7 bases; J trimming: 4 bases; junction bases outside the gene matches: 6. CDR3 length equals 13 residues. The germline V gene has CDR1 SGHRS and CDR2 YFSETQ. The DNA for the CDR3 is TGCGCCAGCCGGCCGACAGGGGCCACTGAAGCTTTCTTT. Protein: CASRPTGATEAFF.

This rearrangement joins TRBV5-6 to TRBJ2-2; 9 nucleotides line up with TRBD1. The germline V gene has CDR1 SGHDT and CDR2 YYEEEE. The CDR3 spans 19 residues. With V trimmed by 4 bases and J by 4 bases, 17 bases remained unmatched. CDR3 amino acids: CASSLSALYRGLVTGELFF. CDR3 bases: TGTGCCAGCAGCCTCTCTGCCCTCTACAGGGGGCTGGTCACCGGGGAGCTGTTTTTT.

This chain links TRBV14 with TRBJ1-6; TRBD1 matches at 7 bases. J was trimmed by 9 bases and V by 0 bases; bases with no gene match: 5. The CDR3 totals 15 residues. Germline loops: CDR1 SGHDN, CDR2 FVKESK. CDR3: CASSQDRGRISPLHF. CDR3 coding DNA: TGTGCCAGCAGCCAAGATAGGGGGCGAATTTCACCCCTCCACTTT.